The present T cell receptor beta chain was sequenced within a study of human T cells and chemical hapten exposure. Looking at the study overall: Per-sample TCR yields varied mainly from small pooled library volume differences. General observations from the study: The number of TCRs above 1 in 1000 frequency did not change after DPC sensitization.

Germline V gene sequence: CDR1 DFQATT, CDR2 SNEGSKA (reference sequence). V lost 4 bases and J lost 0, with 10 bases in between. CDR3 length: 14 residues. The library gave individual cDNA molecules unique molecular identifiers. In the authors' workflow: Per-sample TCR counts ranged from roughly 20,000 to 700,000, median roughly 87,000. TCRdb recomputed calls from the RACE reads with MiXCR, one row per CDR3 protein. TCRdb's processing, not the authors' own work, is the source of the V and J calls. This table holds 50,000 to 70,000 distinct CDR3 sequences, around 6.1% found once. Time point defined: healthy volunteer bleed at 6 weeks. Total RNA was isolated from whole blood that had not been fractionated. This clonotype occurred many times. As yet, its antigen is unknown.

This TCR was sampled from a female donor in good health. Some clones in this sample may be carry-over from other donors' samples. V gene TRBV20-1 combines with J gene TRBJ2-1; the D is unclear. Material for sequencing was whole blood. The CDR3 protein is CSAIKLSSYNEQFF. In DNA, the CDR3 is TGCAGTGCTATCAAGCTAAGCTCCTACAATGAGCAGTTCTTC.